This TCR beta chain derives from a study of metastatic and nonmetastatic thyroid tumors (dated by TCRdb to 2020 to 2021). Notes on the research overall: Repertoires were compared across peripheral blood and tumor or nodule tissue samples from malignant and benign thyroid patients. Findings and caveats that apply to the study as a whole: TCR beta diversity was reported as significantly higher in malignant tumors than in benign nodules, in both blood and tumor samples.

Receptor amplification or capture employed PCR. Sequencing used an Illumina HiSeq 4000. High-throughput sequencing was used to profile the TCR beta-chain CDR3 region of each patient. In the original analysis: A classifier to discriminate distant-metastatic papillary thyroid cancer patients was built from CDR3 differences across clinicopathological groups. The Shannon index was used to assess repertoire diversity, and the Morisita-Horn index was used to assess tumor-blood repertoire similarity. TCRdb reprocessing: public reads trimmed at Q25 with fastp, clones called with MiXCR, in-frame beta chains kept. TCRdb's processing, not the authors' own work, is the source of the V and J calls. The sample contains about 53,000 clones, roughly 20% of them found a single time. The top ten hold roughly 4% of the sample. Based on the germline V gene, the CDR1 and CDR2 sequences are MRHNA and SNTAGT. The CDR3 numbers 16 residues from cysteine through phenylalanine. Just CDR3 DNA is preserved here, 48 bases in frame from base 1. V drops 0 bases and J drops 0 bases, leaving 6 bases in between.

This clone was counted at least ten times. It lacks a known antigen. The record has no base qualities; no much larger clone is one base away. No patient had received any treatment before thyroid surgery. Patient clinical samples collected from about 2011 to 2019 were retrospectively analysed using T-cell receptor beta sequencing. This TCR was sampled from a female donor with papillary thyroid cancer or a benign thyroid nodule (not recorded which). Some clones in this sample may be carry-over from other donors' samples. The material sequenced was blood. The sequence links TRBV6-4 to TRBJ2-6; the D region possibly corresponds to TRBD2 (5 bases align). CDR3 region: CASSDSGSSGANVLTF. DNA sequence: TGTGCCAGCAGTGACTCAGGGAGCTCTGGGGCCAACGTCCTGACTTTC.